This record covers a single T cell receptor beta chain. Trimming pared 6 bases from V and 5 bases from J, leaving 26 bases between. The CDR3 loop spans 18 amino acids. Germline V gene sequence: CDR1 SSHAT, CDR2 FNYEAQ (reference sequence). These data originate in a study of cytomegalovirus exposure and HLA in healthy donors. Primers included in the PCR were 60 Vbeta and 13 Jbeta primers. The data were produced by immunoSEQ multiplex PCR, yet TCRdb's version contains in-frame clones alone and is incomplete. The sample lists over 110,000 clones, 82% seen once, with about 2.3% in the top ten. This rearrangement joins TRBV7-7 to TRBJ1-5, with TRBD1 as a possible D gene (5 bases). This sequence originates from a male donor in good health and CMV-seronegative. The sample taken for sequencing was PBMCs. CDR3 protein: CASRLPVSRGGSHQPQHF. The CDR3 DNA reads TGTGCCAGCAGACTCCCGGTGTCACGCGGGGGTTCCCATCAGCCCCAGCATTTT.